The source of this T cell receptor (beta chain) is a study of blood T cell repertoires in COVID-19. About the study: COVID-19 samples collected from the United States, Italy and Spain covered acute and convalescent phases. The cDNA or gDNA used as material had been derived from T cells, B-cell-depleted T cells, or PBMCs.

As originally analysed: The authors estimated nucleated cell counts from reference gene primer amplification. Sequenced by immunoSEQ multiplex PCR; TCRdb stores in-frame clones only, minus some. From that table come the V and J calls and clone size; the DNA was used to work out D and trimming. Among 250,000 to 300,000 clones listed, 86% were seen once. Looked up from germline, CDR1 is SGHRS and CDR2 is YFSETQ. This CDR3 has 14 residues. With V trimmed by 4 bases and J by 4 bases, 4 bases remained unmatched. The source is a man younger than 35 with active or convalescent COVID-19. The chain joins TRBV5-1 to TRBJ2-7; 11 bases map to TRBD2. Sequencing was done on a sample of peripheral blood. The CDR3 coding sequence is TGCGCCAGCAGCGTAGCGGGGGGGCGGTACGAGCAGTACTTC. The encoded protein is CASSVAGGRYEQYF. Together with reference TRBV5-1 and TRBJ2-7, the CDR3 gives the full variable domain: KAGVTQTPRYLIKTRGQQVTLSCSPISGHRSVSWYQQTPGQGLQFLFEYFSETQRNKGNFPGRFSGRQFSNSRSEMNVSTLELGDSALYLCASSVAGGRYEQYFGPGTRLTVT.